Reported below is one T cell receptor beta chain. Its specificity is not known. This sample stems from a study of T cell repertoires in cytomegalovirus infection. Background on the study: Recently described HLA-C-restricted plus well-studied HLA-B-restricted CMV epitopes were used. CMV infection plus the matching HLA type was flagged by public TCR beta signatures.

Study-wide findings and caveats: The ex vivo response was dominated by HLA-C-restricted CMV-specific TCR beta clonotypes. Summed public TCR beta family frequency identified CMV carriers bearing the relevant HLA.

One entry per CDR3 protein, called by TCRdb with MiXCR from the reads. The table includes roughly 730,000 distinct CDR3 sequences, 30% to 35% detected once. The clonotype comes from a human donor in good health (CMV status not recorded). Some clones in this sample may be carry-over from other donors' samples. The sequences come from cultured PBMCs, collected from culture after CMV antigen stimulation.

DNA of the CDR3: TGTGCCACCCGAGCTAGCGGGATCTACAATGAGCAGTTCTTC. It codes for CATRASGIYNEQFF. The rearrangement joins TRBV10-3 to TRBJ2-1; 9 bases are a match to TRBD2. Per germline, CDR1 ENHRY and CDR2 SYGVKD. The length of the CDR3 is 14 residues. V lost 10 bases to trimming and J lost 3 bases; unmatched junction nucleotides: 7.